Sequencing of this TCR beta chain was carried out in a study of beta chain features in type 1 diabetes. As for the study in general: Age, gender, cell numbers and subset yield matched between patients and controls. Examination spanned around 110,000,000 sorted cells from all samples.

Isolated RNA was reverse transcribed in full, so expressed TCRB transcripts were sequenced. Here immunoSEQ multiplex PCR was the method, and the copy in TCRdb shows in-frame clones only, minus some. The sample comprises about 450,000 clones, approximately 10% of which are singletons, and 0.045% to 0.06% rests with the top ten. Comment on this clone: Its antigen is still unknown.

CD4+ naive, central memory, regulatory and stem cell-like memory subsets were isolated by sorting on CD45RO/CCR7/CD25/CD127/CD95/CD27. Overall study findings and caveats: PCR might pick shorter templates more often, in the same way for patients and controls.

V was shortened by 5 bases and J by 2 bases, with 6 bases between the two germline ends. The CDR3 consists of 12 residues. The germline V gene has CDR1 MNHNY and CDR2 SVGAGI (reference sequence). The V gene is TRBV6-6, the J gene TRBJ1-2; D call uncertain. The sequence came from a woman aged 18-29 years in good health. The sample was naive CD4+ T cells from blood. The CDR3 coding sequence is TGTGCCAGCAGTAGGCCAAACTATGGCTACACCTTC. It translates to CASSRPNYGYTF.